This T cell receptor (beta chain) was retrieved from a study of T cell responses to AZD1222 COVID-19 vaccine. General study points: Across spike, vaccine-associated CD4 TCRs were found, dominant at 160-218 and 743-854. It should be noted that donors were predominantly white British and more often female, and clonal diversity was possibly underestimated. Recipients of AZD1222 seropositive at baseline numbered only six or seven.

On this clone: Its antigen is currently unknown.

Here immunoSEQ multiplex PCR was the method, and the copy in TCRdb shows in-frame clones only, minus some. The table includes approximately 80,000 clones, roughly 87% detected once. The V and J ends lost 3 bases and 2 bases respectively, with 13 bases between them. Germline V gene lookup returns CDR1 MNHEY and CDR2 SMNVEV (reference sequence). The CDR3 loop spans 15 amino acids. This clonotype was obtained from an adult in good health. The sequencing here drew on peripheral blood, taken on day 0 of MenACWY control vaccination. The chain employs TRBV27 and TRBJ1-1; D is unclear. In DNA form, the CDR3 reads TGTGCCAGCAGTTTCCGCCCAGCATACAACACTGAAGCTTTCTTT. It yields the protein CASSFRPAYNTEAFF.